The entry below describes one T cell receptor beta chain. No antigen is known for it. Here immunoSEQ multiplex PCR was the method, and the copy in TCRdb shows in-frame clones only, minus some. The sample shows around 78,000 clones, about nine tenths of them seen only once. The data originate from a study of T cell responses to AZD1222 COVID-19 vaccine. Study observations and caveats: Unmutated variant regions are reportedly targeted by nearly half of spike-specific TCRs. Clonal diversity may have been underestimated, and the donors were mostly white British, with more females than males.

The V gene's germline CDR1 is SGHVS and CDR2 FQNEAQ. The ends were cut back, 5 bases at V and 4 bases at J, with 14 bases in the middle. The CDR3 sequence is 14 residues long. The chain couples TRBV7-8 to TRBJ1-2, with D uncertain. The sample here was peripheral blood, taken on day 0 of AZD1222 vaccination. The receptor was derived from an adult in good health. This CDR3 reads CASSAMSQTYGYTF. CDR3 DNA sequence: TGTGCCAGCAGCGCCATGTCGCAGACCTATGGCTACACCTTC.